One T cell receptor (beta chain) is described in this entry. V lost 5 bases and J lost 6; bases outside the gene matches: 7. This CDR3 has 12 residues. Germline loops: CDR1 SQVTM, CDR2 ANQGSEA. The data were taken from a study of CD8 T cells in Susac syndrome. Reverse transcription of about 0.5 to 1 ug RNA was carried out with random hexamers. The TCR beta CDR3 was amplified by immunoSEQ multiplex PCR across 54 Vbeta, 13 Jbeta. TCRdb itself ran the immunoSEQ multiplex PCR reads through MiXCR, one entry per CDR3 protein. The profile shows a few hundred thousand distinct CDR3 sequences, 85% of them singletons. The authors negatively isolated CD8+ and CD4+ T cells and FACS-enriched TEMRA cells.

The chain links TRBV29-1 to TRBJ2-7; TRBD1 matches 7 bases. The receptor's source is a human donor with multiple sclerosis. Source material: CD8+ T cells from PBMCs. The chain's CDR3 is CSVKQGPAEQYF. In nucleotides, the CDR3 is TGCAGCGTTAAACAGGGGCCTGCCGAGCAGTACTTC.